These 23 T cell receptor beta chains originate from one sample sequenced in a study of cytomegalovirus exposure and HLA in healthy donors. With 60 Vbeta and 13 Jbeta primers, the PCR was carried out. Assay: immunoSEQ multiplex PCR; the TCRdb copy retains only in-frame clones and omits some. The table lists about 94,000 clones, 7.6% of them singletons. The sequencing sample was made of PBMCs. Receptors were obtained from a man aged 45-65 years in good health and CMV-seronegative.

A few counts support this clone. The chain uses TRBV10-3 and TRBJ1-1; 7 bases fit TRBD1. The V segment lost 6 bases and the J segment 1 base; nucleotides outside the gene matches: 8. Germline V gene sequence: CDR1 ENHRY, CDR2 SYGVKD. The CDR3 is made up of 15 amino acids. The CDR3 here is CAIRSGQAQNTEAFF. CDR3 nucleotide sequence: TGTGCCATCAGGTCCGGACAGGCGCAGAACACTGAAGCTTTCTTT.

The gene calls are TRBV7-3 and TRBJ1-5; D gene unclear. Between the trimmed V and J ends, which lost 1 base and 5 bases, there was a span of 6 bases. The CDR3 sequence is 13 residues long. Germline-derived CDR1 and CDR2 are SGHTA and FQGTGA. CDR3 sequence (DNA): TGTGCCAGCAGCTTAAAATCCGATCAGCCCCAGCATTTT. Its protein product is CASSLKSDQPQHF. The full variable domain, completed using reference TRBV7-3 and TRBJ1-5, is GAGVSQTPSNKVTEKGKYVELRCDPISGHTALYWYRQSLGQGPEFLIYFQGTGAADDSGLPNDRFFAVRPEGSVSTLKIQRTERGDSAVYLCASSLKSDQPQHFGDGTRLSIL.

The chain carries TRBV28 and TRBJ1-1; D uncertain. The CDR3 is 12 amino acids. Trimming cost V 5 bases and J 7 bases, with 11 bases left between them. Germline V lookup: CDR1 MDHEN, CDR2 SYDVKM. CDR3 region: CASSPPRDEAFF. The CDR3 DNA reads TGTGCCAGCAGTCCCCCCCGGGATGAAGCTTTCTTT.

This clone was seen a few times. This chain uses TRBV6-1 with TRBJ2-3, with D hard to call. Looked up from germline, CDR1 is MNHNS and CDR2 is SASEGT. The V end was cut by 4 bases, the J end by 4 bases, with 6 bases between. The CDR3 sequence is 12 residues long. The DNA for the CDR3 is TGTGCCAGCAGTGCCGTCCCAGATACGCAGTATTTT. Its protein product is CASSAVPDTQYF.

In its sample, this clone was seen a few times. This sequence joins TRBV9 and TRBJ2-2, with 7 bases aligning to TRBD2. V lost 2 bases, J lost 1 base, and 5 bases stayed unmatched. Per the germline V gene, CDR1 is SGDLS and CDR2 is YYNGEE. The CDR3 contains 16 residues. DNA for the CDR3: TGTGCCAGCAGCGTCAGCGGGACCCTGAACACCGGGGAGCTGTTTTTT. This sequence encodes CASSVSGTLNTGELFF.

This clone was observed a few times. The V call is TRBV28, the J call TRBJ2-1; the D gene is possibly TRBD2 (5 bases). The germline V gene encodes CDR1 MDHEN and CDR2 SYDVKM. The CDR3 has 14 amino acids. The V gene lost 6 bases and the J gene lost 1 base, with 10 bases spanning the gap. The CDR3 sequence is CASSSSGSYNEQFF. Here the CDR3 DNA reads TGTGCCAGCAGCTCCAGCGGATCCTACAATGAGCAGTTCTTC.

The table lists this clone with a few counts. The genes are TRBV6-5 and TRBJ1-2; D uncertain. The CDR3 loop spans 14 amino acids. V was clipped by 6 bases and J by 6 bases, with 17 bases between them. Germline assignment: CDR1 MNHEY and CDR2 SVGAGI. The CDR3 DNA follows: TGTGCCAGCAGCCCTTCGGCGGGAGGGAATGGCTACACCTTC. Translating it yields CASSPSAGGNGYTF.

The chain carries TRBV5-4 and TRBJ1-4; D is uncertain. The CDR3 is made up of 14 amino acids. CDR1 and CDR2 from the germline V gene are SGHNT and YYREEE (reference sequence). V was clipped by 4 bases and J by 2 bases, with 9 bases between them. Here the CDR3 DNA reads TGTGCCAGCAGCCCGGGAGGGACTAATGAAAAACTGTTTTTT. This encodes CASSPGGTNEKLFF.

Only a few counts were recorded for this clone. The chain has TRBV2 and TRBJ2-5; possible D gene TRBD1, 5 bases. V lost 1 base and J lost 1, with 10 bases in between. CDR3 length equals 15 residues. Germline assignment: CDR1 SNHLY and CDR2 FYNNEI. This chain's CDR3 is CASSEETAFQETQYF. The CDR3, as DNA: TGTGCCAGCAGTGAAGAGACAGCCTTCCAAGAGACCCAGTACTTC. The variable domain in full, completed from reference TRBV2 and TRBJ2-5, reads EPEVTQTPSHQVTQMGQEVILRCVPISNHLYFYWYRQILGQKVEFLVSFYNNEISEKSEIFDDQFSVERPDGSNFTLKIRSTKLEDSAMYFCASSEETAFQETQYFGPGTRLLVL.

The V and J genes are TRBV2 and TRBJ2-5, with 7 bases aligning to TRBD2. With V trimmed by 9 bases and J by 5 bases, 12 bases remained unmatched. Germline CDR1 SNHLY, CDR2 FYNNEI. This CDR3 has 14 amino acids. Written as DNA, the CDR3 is TGTGCCAGTTCTACTCAGCGGGAAGCGGAGACCCAGTACTTC. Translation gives CASSTQREAETQYF.

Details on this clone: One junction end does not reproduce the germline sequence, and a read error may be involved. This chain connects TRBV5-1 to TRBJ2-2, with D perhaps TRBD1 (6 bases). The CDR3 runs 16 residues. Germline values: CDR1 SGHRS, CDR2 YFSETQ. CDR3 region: CASSYRVQLNAGELFF. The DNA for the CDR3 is TGCGCCAGCAGCTACAGGGTACAGTTGAACGCCGGGGAGCTGTTTTTT.

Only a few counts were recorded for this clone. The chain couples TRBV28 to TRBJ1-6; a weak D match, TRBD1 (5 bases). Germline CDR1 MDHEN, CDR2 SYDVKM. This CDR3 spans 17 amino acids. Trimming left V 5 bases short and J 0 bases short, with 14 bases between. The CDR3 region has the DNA TGTGCCAGCAGTGGTTCGGACACCAGCTCCTATAATTCACCCCTCCACTTT. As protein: CASSGSDTSSYNSPLHF.

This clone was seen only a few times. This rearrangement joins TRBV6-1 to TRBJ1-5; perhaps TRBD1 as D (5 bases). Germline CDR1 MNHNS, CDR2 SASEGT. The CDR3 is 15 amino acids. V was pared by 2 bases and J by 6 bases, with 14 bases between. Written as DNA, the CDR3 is TGTGCCAGCAGTGAATACGCAGGGCAGTTTCAGCCCCAGCATTTT. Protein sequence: CASSEYAGQFQPQHF.

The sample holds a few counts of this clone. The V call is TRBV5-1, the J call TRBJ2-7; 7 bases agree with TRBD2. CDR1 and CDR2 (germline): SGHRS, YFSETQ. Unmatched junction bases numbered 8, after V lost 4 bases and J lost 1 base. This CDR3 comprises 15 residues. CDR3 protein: CASSEMTSRSYEQYF. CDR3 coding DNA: TGCGCCAGCAGCGAGATGACTAGCAGATCCTACGAGCAGTACTTC.

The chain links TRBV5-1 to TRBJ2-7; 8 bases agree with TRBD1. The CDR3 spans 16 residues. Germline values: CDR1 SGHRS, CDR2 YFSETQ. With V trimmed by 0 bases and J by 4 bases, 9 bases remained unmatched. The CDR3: CASSLAGGQAIYEQYF. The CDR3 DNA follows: TGCGCCAGCAGCTTGGCTGGGGGACAGGCGATTTACGAGCAGTACTTC. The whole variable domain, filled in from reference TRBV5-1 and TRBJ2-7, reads KAGVTQTPRYLIKTRGQQVTLSCSPISGHRSVSWYQQTPGQGLQFLFEYFSETQRNKGNFPGRFSGRQFSNSRSEMNVSTLELGDSALYLCASSLAGGQAIYEQYFGPGTRLTVT.

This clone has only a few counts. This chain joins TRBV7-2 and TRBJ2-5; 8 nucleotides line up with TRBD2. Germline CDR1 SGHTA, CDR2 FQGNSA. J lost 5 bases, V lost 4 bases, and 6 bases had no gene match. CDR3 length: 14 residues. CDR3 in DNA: TGTGCCAGCAGCTACCAGGGCGGGGGGGAGACCCAGTACTTC. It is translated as CASSYQGGGETQYF.

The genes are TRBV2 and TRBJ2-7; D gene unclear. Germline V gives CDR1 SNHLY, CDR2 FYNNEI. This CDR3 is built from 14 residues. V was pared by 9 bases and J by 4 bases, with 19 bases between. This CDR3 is CASSLSGLSYEQYF. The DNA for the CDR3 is TGTGCCAGTTCTCTCTCAGGTCTGTCTTACGAGCAGTACTTC.

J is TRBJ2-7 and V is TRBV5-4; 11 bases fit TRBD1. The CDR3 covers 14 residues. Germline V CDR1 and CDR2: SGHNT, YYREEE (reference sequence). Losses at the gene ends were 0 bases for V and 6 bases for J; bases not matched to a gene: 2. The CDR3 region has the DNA TGTGCCAGCAGCTTGGCCGGACAGGGGGCCGAGCAGTACTTC. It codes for CASSLAGQGAEQYF.

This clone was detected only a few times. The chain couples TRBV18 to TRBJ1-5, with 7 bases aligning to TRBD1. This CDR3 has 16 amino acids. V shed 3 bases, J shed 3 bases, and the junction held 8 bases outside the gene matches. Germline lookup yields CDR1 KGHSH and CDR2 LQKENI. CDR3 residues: CASSPQGGTNNQPQHF. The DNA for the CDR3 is TGTGCCAGCTCACCGCAGGGGGGAACTAACAATCAGCCCCAGCATTTT.

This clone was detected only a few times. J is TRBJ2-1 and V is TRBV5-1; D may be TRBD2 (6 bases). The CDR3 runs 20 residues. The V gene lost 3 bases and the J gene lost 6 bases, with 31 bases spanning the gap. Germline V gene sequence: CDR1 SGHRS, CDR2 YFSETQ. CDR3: CASSSGIAGPTFGSLNEQFF. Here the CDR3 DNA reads TGCGCCAGCAGCTCGGGTATCGCGGGGCCAACTTTTGGTTCTCTCAATGAGCAGTTCTTC.

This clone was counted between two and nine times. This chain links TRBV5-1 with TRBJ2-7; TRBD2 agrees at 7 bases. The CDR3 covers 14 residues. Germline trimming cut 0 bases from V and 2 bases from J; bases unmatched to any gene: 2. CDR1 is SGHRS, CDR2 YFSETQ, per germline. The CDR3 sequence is CASSLEAGAYEQYF. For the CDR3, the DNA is TGCGCCAGCAGCTTGGAGGCGGGGGCCTACGAGCAGTACTTC.

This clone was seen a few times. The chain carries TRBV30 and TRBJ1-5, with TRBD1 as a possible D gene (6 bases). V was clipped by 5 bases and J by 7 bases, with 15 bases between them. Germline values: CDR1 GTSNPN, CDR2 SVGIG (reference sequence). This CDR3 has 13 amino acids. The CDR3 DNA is TGTGCCTGGGGCCAGGGGATGAGGCAGCCCCAGCATTTT. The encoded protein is CAWGQGMRQPQHF.

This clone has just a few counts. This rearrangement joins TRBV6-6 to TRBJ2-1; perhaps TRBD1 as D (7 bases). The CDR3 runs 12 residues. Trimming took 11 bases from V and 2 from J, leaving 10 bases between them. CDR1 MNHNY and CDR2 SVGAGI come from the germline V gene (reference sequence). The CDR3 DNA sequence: TGTGCCGGGGGGACAGCCTACAATGAGCAGTTCTTC. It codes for CAGGTAYNEQFF.